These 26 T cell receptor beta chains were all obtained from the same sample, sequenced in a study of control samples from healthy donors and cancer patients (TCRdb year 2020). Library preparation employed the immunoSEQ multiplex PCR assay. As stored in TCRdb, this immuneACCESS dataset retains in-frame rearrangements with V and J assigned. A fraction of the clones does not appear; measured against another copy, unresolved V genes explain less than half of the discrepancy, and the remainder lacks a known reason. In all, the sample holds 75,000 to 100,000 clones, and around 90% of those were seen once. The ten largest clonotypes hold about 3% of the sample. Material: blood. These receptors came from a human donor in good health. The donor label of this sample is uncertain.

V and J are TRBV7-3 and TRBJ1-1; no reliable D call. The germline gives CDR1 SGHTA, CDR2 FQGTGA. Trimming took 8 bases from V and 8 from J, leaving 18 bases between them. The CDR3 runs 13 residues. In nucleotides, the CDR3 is TGTGCCAGCGCATTATACTTGGGCTCCGAAGCTTTCTTT. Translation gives CASALYLGSEAFF.

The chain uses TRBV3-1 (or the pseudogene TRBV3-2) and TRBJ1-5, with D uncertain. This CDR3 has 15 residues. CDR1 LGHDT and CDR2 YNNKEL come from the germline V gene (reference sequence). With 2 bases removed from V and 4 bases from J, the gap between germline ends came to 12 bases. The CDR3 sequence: CASSQSGFTNQPQHF. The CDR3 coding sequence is TGTGCCAGCAGCCAATCCGGGTTCACGAATCAGCCCCAGCATTTT.

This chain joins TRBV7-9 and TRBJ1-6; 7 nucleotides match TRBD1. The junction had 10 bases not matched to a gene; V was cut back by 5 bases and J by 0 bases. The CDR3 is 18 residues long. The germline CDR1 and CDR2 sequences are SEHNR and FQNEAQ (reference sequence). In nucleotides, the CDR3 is TGTGCCAGCAGCCCGGGCGAACAGGGGAGCTCCTATAATTCACCCCTCCACTTT. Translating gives CASSPGEQGSSYNSPLHF.

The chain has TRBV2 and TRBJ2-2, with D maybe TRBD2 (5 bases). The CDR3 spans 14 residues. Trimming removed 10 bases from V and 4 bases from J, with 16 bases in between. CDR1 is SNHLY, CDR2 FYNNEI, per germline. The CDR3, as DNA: TGTGCCACCATGGCGGGCAGATCCACCGGGGAGCTGTTTTTT. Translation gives CATMAGRSTGELFF.

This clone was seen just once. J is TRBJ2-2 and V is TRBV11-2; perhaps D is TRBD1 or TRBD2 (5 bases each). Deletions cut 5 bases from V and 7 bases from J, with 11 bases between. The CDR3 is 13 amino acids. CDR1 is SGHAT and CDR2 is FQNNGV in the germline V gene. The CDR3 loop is CASSQRGGGELFF. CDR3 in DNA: TGTGCCAGCAGCCAGAGGGGTGGCGGGGAGCTGTTTTTT.

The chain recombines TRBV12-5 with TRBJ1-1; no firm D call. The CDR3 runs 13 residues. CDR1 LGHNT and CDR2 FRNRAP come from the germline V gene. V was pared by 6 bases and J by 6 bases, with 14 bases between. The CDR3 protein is CASGPGGAAEAFF. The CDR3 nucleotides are TGTGCTAGTGGCCCCGGTGGTGCTGCTGAAGCTTTCTTT.

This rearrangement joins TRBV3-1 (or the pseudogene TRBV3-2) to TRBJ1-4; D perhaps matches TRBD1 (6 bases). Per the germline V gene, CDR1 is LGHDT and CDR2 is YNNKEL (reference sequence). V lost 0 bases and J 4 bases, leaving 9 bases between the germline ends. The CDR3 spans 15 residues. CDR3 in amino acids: CASSQEGGSNEKLFF. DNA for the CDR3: TGTGCCAGCAGCCAAGAAGGGGGAAGTAATGAAAAACTGTTTTTT.

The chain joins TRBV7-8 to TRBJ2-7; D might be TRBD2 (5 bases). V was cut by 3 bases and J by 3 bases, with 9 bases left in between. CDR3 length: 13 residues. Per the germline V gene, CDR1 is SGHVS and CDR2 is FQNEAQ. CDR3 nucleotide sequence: TGTGCCAGCAGCTTCTCGGGGATCTACGAGCAGTACTTC. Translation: CASSFSGIYEQYF. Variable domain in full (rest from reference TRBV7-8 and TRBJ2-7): GAGVSQSPRYKVAKRGQDVALRCDPISGHVSLFWYQQALGQGPEFLTYFQNEAQLDKSGLPSDRFFAERPEGSVSTLKIQRTQQEDSAVYLCASSFSGIYEQYFGPGTRLTVT.

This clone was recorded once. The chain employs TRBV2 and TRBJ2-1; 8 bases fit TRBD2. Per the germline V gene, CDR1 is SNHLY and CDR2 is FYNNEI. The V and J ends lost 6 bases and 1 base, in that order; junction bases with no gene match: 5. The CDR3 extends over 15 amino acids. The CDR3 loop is CASRGASGSYNEQFF. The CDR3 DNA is TGTGCCAGCAGGGGGGCTAGCGGGTCCTACAATGAGCAGTTCTTC.

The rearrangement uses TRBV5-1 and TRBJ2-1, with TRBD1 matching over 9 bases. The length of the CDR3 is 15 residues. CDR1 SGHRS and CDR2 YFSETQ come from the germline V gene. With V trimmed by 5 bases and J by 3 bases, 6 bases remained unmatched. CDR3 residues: CASRKGQGDYNEQFF. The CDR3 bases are TGCGCCAGCAGAAAGGGACAGGGAGACTACAATGAGCAGTTCTTC.

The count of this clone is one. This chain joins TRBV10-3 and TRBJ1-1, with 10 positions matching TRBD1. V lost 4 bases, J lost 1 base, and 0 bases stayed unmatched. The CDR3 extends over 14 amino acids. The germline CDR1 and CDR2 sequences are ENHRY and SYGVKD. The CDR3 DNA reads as TGTGCCATCAGTGGACAGGGGGCGAACACTGAAGCTTTCTTT. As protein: CAISGQGANTEAFF.

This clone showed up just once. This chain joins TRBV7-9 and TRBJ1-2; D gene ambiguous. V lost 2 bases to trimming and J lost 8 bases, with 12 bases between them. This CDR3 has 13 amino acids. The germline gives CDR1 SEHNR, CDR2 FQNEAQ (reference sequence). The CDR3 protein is CASSLSVDRGYTF. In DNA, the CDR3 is TGTGCCAGCAGCTTATCGGTCGATAGGGGCTACACCTTC.

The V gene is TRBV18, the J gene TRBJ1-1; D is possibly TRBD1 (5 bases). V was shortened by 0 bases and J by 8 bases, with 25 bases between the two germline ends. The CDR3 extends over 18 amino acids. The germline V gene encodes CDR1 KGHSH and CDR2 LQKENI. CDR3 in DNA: TGTGCCAGCTCACCACCCACGGCGGCGGGGGGACTGGGGGAAGAAGCTTTCTTT. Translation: CASSPPTAAGGLGEEAFF.

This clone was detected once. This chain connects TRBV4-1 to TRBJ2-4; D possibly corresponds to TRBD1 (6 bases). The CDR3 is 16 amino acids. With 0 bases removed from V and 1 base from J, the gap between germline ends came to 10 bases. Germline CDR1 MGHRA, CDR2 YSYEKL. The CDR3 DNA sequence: TGCGCCAGCAGCCAAGAAGGGGGTTCGGCCAAAAACATTCAGTACTTC. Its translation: CASSQEGGSAKNIQYF.

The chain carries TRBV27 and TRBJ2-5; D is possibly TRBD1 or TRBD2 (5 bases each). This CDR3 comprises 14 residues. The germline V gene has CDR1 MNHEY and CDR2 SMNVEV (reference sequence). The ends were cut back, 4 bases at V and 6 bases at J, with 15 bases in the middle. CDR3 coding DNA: TGTGCCAGCAGTTGGGGGATAGGGCTAAAGACCCAGTACTTC. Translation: CASSWGIGLKTQYF.

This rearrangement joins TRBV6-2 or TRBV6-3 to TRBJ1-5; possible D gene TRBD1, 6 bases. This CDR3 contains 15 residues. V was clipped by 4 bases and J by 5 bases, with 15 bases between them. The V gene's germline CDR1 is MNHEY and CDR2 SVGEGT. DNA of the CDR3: TGTGCCAGCAGTTCTTATAGACAGGATTATCAGCCCCAGCATTTT. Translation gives CASSSYRQDYQPQHF.

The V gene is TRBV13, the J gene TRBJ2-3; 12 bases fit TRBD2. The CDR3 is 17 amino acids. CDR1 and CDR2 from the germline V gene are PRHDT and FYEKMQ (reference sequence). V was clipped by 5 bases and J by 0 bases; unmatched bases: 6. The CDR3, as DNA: TGTGCCAGCAGCCGCGGACTAGCGGGGACTAGCACAGATACGCAGTATTTT. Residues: CASSRGLAGTSTDTQYF.

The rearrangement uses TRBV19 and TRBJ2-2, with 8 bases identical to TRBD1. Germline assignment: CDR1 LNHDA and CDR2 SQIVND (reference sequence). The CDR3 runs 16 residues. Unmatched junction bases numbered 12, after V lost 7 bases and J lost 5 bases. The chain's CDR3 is CASNSFGQGATGELFF. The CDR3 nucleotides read TGTGCCAGTAATTCCTTCGGGCAGGGGGCGACCGGGGAGCTGTTTTTT. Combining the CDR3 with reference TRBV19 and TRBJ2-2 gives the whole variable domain DGGITQSPKYLFRKEGQNVTLSCEQNLNHDAMYWYRQDPGQGLRLIYYSQIVNDFQKGDIAEGYSVSREKKESFPLTVTSAQKNPTAFYLCASNSFGQGATGELFFGEGSRLTVL.

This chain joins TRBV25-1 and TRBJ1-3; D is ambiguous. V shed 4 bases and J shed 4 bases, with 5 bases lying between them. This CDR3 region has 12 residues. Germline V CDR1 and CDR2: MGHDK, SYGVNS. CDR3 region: CASSVGGNTIYF. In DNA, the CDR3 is TGTGCCAGCAGTGTGGGCGGAAACACCATATATTTT. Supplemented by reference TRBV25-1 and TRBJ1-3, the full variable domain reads EADIYQTPRYLVIGTGKKITLECSQTMGHDKMYWYQQDPGMELHLIHYSYGVNSTEKGDLSSESTVSRIRTEHFPLTLESARPSHTSQYLCASSVGGNTIYFGEGSWLTVV.

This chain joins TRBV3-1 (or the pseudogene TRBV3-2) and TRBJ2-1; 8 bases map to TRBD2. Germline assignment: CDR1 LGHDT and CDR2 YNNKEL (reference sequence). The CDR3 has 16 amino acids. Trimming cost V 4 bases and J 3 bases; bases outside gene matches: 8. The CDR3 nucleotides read TGTGCCAGCAGCCCCGTGCGGGGGGAAGACTACAATGAGCAGTTCTTC. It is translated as CASSPVRGEDYNEQFF.

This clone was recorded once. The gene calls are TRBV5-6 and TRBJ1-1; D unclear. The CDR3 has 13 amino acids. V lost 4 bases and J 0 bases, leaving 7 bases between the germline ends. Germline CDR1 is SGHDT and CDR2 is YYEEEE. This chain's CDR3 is CASSQHMNTEAFF. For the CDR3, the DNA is TGTGCCAGCAGCCAGCATATGAACACTGAAGCTTTCTTT.

As DNA, the CDR3 is TGTGCCAGCGGGTTCAGGGGTAATGAAAAACTGTTTTTT. Its protein is CASGFRGNEKLFF. The V call is TRBV27, the J call TRBJ1-4; D is perhaps TRBD1 (6 bases). Trimming left V 8 bases short and J 4 bases short, with 11 bases between. Per germline, CDR1 MNHEY and CDR2 SMNVEV (reference sequence). The CDR3 runs to 13 residues.

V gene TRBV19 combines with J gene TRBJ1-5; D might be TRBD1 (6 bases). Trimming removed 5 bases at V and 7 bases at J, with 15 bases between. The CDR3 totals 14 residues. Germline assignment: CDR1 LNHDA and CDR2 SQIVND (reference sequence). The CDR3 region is CASSPDRYGQPQHF. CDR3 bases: TGTGCCAGTAGTCCCGACAGGTACGGACAGCCCCAGCATTTT.

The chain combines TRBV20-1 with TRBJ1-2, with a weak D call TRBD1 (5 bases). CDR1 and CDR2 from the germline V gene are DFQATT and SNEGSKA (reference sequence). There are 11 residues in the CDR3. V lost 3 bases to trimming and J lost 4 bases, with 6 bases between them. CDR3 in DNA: TGCAGTGCTAGGACAGTCTATGGCTACACCTTC. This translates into CSARTVYGYTF.

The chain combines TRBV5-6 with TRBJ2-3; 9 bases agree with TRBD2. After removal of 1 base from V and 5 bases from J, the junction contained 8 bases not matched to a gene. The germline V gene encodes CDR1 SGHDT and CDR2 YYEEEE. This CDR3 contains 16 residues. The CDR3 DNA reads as TGTGCCAGCAGCTTGTTCCGCGGGGGGGATCGAGATACGCAGTATTTT. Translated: CASSLFRGGDRDTQYF.

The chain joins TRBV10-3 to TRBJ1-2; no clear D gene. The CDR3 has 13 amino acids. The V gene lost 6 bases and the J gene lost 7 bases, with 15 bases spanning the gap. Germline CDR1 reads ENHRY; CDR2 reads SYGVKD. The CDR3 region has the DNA TGTGCCATCAGAGAGACTGATAGCTTTGGCTACACCTTC. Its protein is CAIRETDSFGYTF.